Listed here is a single T cell receptor beta chain. This CDR3 comprises 13 residues. Germline V gene lookup returns CDR1 SGHTS and CDR2 YDEGEE. Germline trimming cut 4 bases from V and 7 bases from J; bases unmatched to any gene: 4. The sample is drawn from a study of memory CD4+ T cells and cytomegalovirus serostatus. Assay: immunoSEQ multiplex PCR; the TCRdb copy retains only in-frame clones and omits some. The profile shows under 55,000 clones, around 78% of them singletons. Single viable CD3+CD4+CD8-CD45RO+ cells were sorted as the memory CD4+ T cells. The TCR comes from an adult in good health and CMV-seronegative. The sequencing sample was made of memory CD4+ T cells from blood. The V and J genes are TRBV5-8 and TRBJ2-1, with 8 nucleotides matching TRBD2. CDR3 DNA: TGTGCCAGCAGCACCTTAGCGGGGAATGAGCAGTTCTTC. This sequence encodes CASSTLAGNEQFF.